This TCR beta chain was sequenced during a study of cytomegalovirus exposure and HLA in healthy donors. Overall study results and limits: A missense DCLRE1C variant was associated with V- and J-gene trimming of TCR beta chains in a later analysis, and an independent cohort replicated the association. Most likely, a cluster of highly shared sequence variants arose as a sequencing artifact.

It was with 60 Vbeta and 13 Jbeta primers that the PCR ran. Only in-frame clones appear in the TCRdb table, and some are missing; sequencing was by immunoSEQ multiplex PCR. The table has about 18,000 clones, 70% to 85% seen once. A word on this clone: Its antigen is unknown.

Germline V gene sequence: CDR1 SGHVS, CDR2 FNYEAQ. V lost 2 bases to trimming and J lost 7 bases, with 15 bases between them. This CDR3 is built from 15 residues. Material for sequencing was PBMCs. The sequence was obtained from a human donor in good health. The chain couples TRBV7-6 to TRBJ2-1; D possibly corresponds to TRBD1 (6 bases). The CDR3 DNA is TGTGCCAGCAGCTTAATCCCCCAGGGGACGAATGAGCAGTTCTTC. It translates to CASSLIPQGTNEQFF.